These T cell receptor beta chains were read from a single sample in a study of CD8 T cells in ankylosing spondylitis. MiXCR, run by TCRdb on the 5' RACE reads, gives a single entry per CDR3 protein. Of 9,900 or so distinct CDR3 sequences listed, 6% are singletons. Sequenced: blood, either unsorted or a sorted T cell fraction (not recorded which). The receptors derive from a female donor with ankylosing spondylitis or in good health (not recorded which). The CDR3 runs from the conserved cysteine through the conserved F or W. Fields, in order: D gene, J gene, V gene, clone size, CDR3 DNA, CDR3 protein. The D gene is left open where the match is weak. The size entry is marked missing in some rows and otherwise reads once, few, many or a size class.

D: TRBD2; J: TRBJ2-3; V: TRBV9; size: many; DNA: TGTGCCAGCAGCGTCACTAGCGGCCTAAGCACAGATACGCAGTATTTT; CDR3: CASSVTSGLSTDTQYF
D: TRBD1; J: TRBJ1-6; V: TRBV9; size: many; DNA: TGTGCCAGCAGCTCATCCGGGACAGTGAATAATTCACCCCTCCACTTT; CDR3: CASSSSGTVNNSPLHF
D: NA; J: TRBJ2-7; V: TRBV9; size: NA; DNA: TGTGCCAGCAGCGTAGCCTTTGGACCCCGGGAGCAGTACTTC; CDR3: CASSVAFGPREQYF
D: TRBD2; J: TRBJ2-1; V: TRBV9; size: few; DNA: TGTGCCAGCAGCGTTAGCGGGGGGGCGGGGAATGAGCAGTTCTTC; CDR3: CASSVSGGAGNEQFF
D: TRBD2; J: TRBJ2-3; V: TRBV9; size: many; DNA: TGTGCCAGCAGCGTGACCGGGACTAGCGGGGGGGCCTCAGATACGCAGTATTTT; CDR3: CASSVTGTSGGASDTQYF
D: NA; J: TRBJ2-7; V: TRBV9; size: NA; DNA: TGTGCCAGCAGCGTAGGGGGGGAGACCCTGGACGAGCAGTACTTC; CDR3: CASSVGGETLDEQYF
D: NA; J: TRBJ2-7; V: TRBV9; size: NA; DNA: TGTGCCAGCAGCGCGGGACTGGGAGAGCAGTACTTC; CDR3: CASSAGLGEQYF
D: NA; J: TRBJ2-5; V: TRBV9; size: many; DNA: TGTGCCAGCAGTTCAGAGGCGGAGACCCAGTACTTC; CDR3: CASSSEAETQYF
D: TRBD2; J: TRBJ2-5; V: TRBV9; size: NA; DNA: TGTGCCAGCAGCGTCGGGACTAGGAGGGAGACCCAGTACTTC; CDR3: CASSVGTRRETQYF
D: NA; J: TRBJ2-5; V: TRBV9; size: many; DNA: TGTGCCAGCAGCGTGGGGGGCTCGGGAGAGACCCAGTACTTC; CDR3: CASSVGGSGETQYF
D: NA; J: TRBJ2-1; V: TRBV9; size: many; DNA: TGTGCCAGCAGCGTCCTATACAATGAGCAGTTCTTC; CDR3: CASSVLYNEQFF
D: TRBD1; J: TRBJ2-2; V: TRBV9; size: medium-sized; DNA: TGTGCCAGCAGCGCGGCAGGGGGAGTAGAGCGCGGGGAGCTGTTTTTT; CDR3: CASSAAGGVERGELFF
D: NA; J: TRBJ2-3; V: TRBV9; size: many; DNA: TGTGCCAGCAGCTCCCATCCTGGGACTAGCACAGATACGCAGTATTTT; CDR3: CASSSHPGTSTDTQYF
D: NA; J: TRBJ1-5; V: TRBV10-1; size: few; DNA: TGCGCCAGCCACAGTCAGGGCTGCAATCAGCCCCAGCATTTT; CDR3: CASHSQGCNQPQHF
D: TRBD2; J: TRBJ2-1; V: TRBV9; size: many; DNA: TGTGCCAGCAGCGAGGGGACTCGTGGACTAGCGGGAGGAACCCTCTACAATGAGCAGTTCTTC; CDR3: CASSEGTRGLAGGTLYNEQFF
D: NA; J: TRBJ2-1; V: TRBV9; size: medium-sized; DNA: TGTGCCAGCAGCGGGTCAGGGGTAGAACCTTACAATGAGCAGTTCTTC; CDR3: CASSGSGVEPYNEQFF
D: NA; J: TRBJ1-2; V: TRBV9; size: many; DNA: TGTGCCAGCAGCGTAGGTCAGGCGGGATACTATGGCTACACCTTC; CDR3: CASSVGQAGYYGYTF
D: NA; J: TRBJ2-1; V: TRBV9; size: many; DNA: TGTGCCAGCAGCGTAGGGGCAGGAAAATACAATGAGCAGTTCTTC; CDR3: CASSVGAGKYNEQFF
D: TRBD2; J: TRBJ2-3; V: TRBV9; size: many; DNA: TGTGCCAGCAGCTACGGGGGGGGCACAGATACGCAGTATTTT; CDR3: CASSYGGGTDTQYF
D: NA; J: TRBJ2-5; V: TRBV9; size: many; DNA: TGTGCCAGCAGCGCTTCCGGGTCCCAAGCTCAAGAGACCCAGTACTTC; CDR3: CASSASGSQAQETQYF
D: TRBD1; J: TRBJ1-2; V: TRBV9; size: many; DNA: TGTGCCAGCAGCCCCGGGACAGACGAATATGGCTACACCTTC; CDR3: CASSPGTDEYGYTF
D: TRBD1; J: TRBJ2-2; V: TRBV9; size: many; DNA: TGTGCCAGCAGCGTAGCAGGGGGCAGCACCGGGGAGCTGTTTTTT; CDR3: CASSVAGGSTGELFF
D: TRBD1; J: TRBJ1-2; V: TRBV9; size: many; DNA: TGTGCCAGCAGCGGACCGACAGGGAGCAATGCCTATGGCTACACCTTC; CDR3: CASSGPTGSNAYGYTF
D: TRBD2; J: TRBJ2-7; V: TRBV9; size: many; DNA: TGTGCCAGCAGCGTAGAAGCGGGGGTCTCCTACGAGCAGTACTTC; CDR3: CASSVEAGVSYEQYF
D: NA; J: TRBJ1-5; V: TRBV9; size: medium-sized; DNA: TGTGCCAGCAGCGTAGGCGGAGGCAATCAGCCCCAGCATTTT; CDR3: CASSVGGGNQPQHF
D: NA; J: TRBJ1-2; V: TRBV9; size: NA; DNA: TGTGCCAGCAGCGTAGACAGCTATGGCTACACCTTC; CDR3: CASSVDSYGYTF